This is a list of T cell receptor beta chains from one sample in a study of spatial heterogeneity in lung cancer. Via MiXCR, TCRdb re-called the 5' RACE reads, giving one row per CDR3 protein. The data hold under 150,000 distinct CDR3 sequences, with approximately 12% observed a single time. The specimen was PBMCs, collected at follow-up. Receptors originate from a male donor with early-stage non-small cell lung cancer. CDR3s leave out the opening cysteine and the closing phenylalanine or tryptophan.

j_gene: TRBJ2-5; len: 14; v_gene: TRBV15; CDR3aa: ATSRGKAGLQETQY
j_gene: TRBJ1-5; len: 11; v_gene: TRBV21-1; CDR3aa: ASSKQVNQPQH
j_gene: TRBJ1-3; len: 13; v_gene: TRBV10-3; CDR3aa: AIRAGQGEGNTIY
j_gene: TRBJ2-7; len: 9; v_gene: TRBV7-9; CDR3aa: ASSLGREQY
j_gene: TRBJ2-3; len: 14; v_gene: TRBV24-1; CDR3aa: ATSDGQGRATDTQY
j_gene: TRBJ1-5; len: 11; v_gene: TRBV5-1; CDR3aa: ASSLGWGQPQH
j_gene: TRBJ2-5; len: 10; v_gene: TRBV2; CDR3aa: ASSDIEETQY
j_gene: TRBJ1-6; len: 17; v_gene: TRBV7-8; CDR3aa: ASSTGTGGVPTLNSPLH
j_gene: TRBJ1-6; len: 12; v_gene: TRBV5-4; CDR3aa: ASSLGGDRSPLH
j_gene: TRBJ1-4; len: 13; v_gene: TRBV5-1; CDR3aa: ASSRERMTNEKLF
j_gene: TRBJ1-4; len: 12; v_gene: TRBV20-1; CDR3aa: SASGGRLGEKLF
j_gene: TRBJ1-1; len: 12; v_gene: TRBV7-9; CDR3aa: ASSQTGESTEAF
j_gene: TRBJ2-1; len: 18; v_gene: TRBV23-1; CDR3aa: ASSQLLHLGQGGNYNEQF
j_gene: TRBJ1-5; len: 11; v_gene: TRBV7-2; CDR3aa: ASSYLDNQPQH
j_gene: TRBJ1-5; len: 13; v_gene: TRBV11-2; CDR3aa: ASSPLGSGNQPQH
j_gene: TRBJ1-1; len: 12; v_gene: TRBV3-1; CDR3aa: ASSQIRQNTEAF
j_gene: TRBJ1-2; len: 11; v_gene: TRBV3-1; CDR3aa: ASGRGQRFGYT
j_gene: TRBJ1-5; len: 16; v_gene: TRBV11-2; CDR3aa: ASSSTTGGLGSNQPQH
j_gene: TRBJ1-5; len: 16; v_gene: TRBV6-2/TRBV6-3; CDR3aa: ASSPAQVTGGAGQPQH
j_gene: TRBJ2-3; len: 14; v_gene: TRBV12-3/TRBV12-4; CDR3aa: ASRSGLAGVTDTQY
j_gene: TRBJ2-7; len: 9; v_gene: TRBV20-1; CDR3aa: SAYREYEQY
j_gene: TRBJ2-5; len: 13; v_gene: TRBV28; CDR3aa: ASSLGQGFSETQY
j_gene: TRBJ2-3; len: 14; v_gene: TRBV11-2; CDR3aa: ASSLGTGRMTDTQY
j_gene: TRBJ2-1; len: 13; v_gene: TRBV24-1; CDR3aa: ATSKRRGNYNEQF
j_gene: TRBJ2-7; len: 13; v_gene: TRBV28; CDR3aa: ASSLWTGESDEQY
j_gene: TRBJ1-2; len: 14; v_gene: TRBV25-1; CDR3aa: ASSQGQPGANYGYT
j_gene: TRBJ2-1; len: 12; v_gene: TRBV20-1; CDR3aa: SAKDSSSYNEQF
j_gene: TRBJ1-2; len: 10; v_gene: TRBV24-1; CDR3aa: ATSAEDYGYT
j_gene: TRBJ1-1; len: 14; v_gene: TRBV12-3/TRBV12-4; CDR3aa: ASSFNPSGGDRQAF
j_gene: TRBJ2-5; len: 13; v_gene: TRBV28; CDR3aa: ASRPTGTYLKTQY
j_gene: TRBJ2-7; len: 12; v_gene: TRBV25-1; CDR3aa: ASSEPQTSYEQY
j_gene: TRBJ2-7; len: 13; v_gene: TRBV9; CDR3aa: ASSVAPGTPYEQY
j_gene: TRBJ1-3; len: 13; v_gene: TRBV6-2/TRBV6-3; CDR3aa: ASTYPDNSGNTIY
j_gene: TRBJ2-1; len: 11; v_gene: TRBV4-2; CDR3aa: ASSRQGIDEQF
j_gene: TRBJ2-3; len: 13; v_gene: TRBV6-5; CDR3aa: ASSLRTGLTDTQY
j_gene: TRBJ2-5; len: 13; v_gene: TRBV9; CDR3aa: ASSPPPPSQETQY
j_gene: TRBJ1-3; len: 12; v_gene: TRBV5-1; CDR3aa: ASSPTVTGNTIY
j_gene: TRBJ2-6; len: 16; v_gene: TRBV9; CDR3aa: ASSVAIPRGTGANVLT
j_gene: TRBJ1-1; len: 13; v_gene: TRBV20-1; CDR3aa: SARAHQGRATEAF
j_gene: TRBJ2-7; len: 13; v_gene: TRBV5-6; CDR3aa: ASSLARQGIYEQY
j_gene: TRBJ2-5; len: 13; v_gene: TRBV21-1; CDR3aa: ASSTQQAAEETQY
j_gene: TRBJ2-2; len: 16; v_gene: TRBV7-3; CDR3aa: ASSLTSIGTPGPGELF
j_gene: TRBJ2-5; len: 12; v_gene: TRBV20-1; CDR3aa: SATAGGTQETQY
j_gene: TRBJ2-1; len: 12; v_gene: TRBV20-1; CDR3aa: RVRGIAAHNEQF
j_gene: TRBJ2-3; len: 11; v_gene: TRBV29-1; CDR3aa: SVDEGAVDTQY
j_gene: TRBJ2-3; len: 14; v_gene: TRBV5-5; CDR3aa: ASSFSSGASTDTQY
j_gene: TRBJ1-2; len: 10; v_gene: TRBV21-1; CDR3aa: ASSTRNYGYT
j_gene: TRBJ2-2; len: 13; v_gene: TRBV5-6; CDR3aa: ASSYTARSTGELF
j_gene: TRBJ1-3; len: 16; v_gene: TRBV7-2; CDR3aa: ASSLATRGASTGNTIY
j_gene: TRBJ2-5; len: 11; v_gene: TRBV20-1; CDR3aa: SAMRGGRETQY
j_gene: TRBJ1-2; len: 13; v_gene: TRBV27; CDR3aa: ASSLFSNLPTSYT
j_gene: TRBJ1-6; len: 16; v_gene: TRBV10-3; CDR3aa: AISESAGGSSYNSPLH
j_gene: TRBJ1-5; len: 12; v_gene: TRBV7-2; CDR3aa: ASSWQGANQPQH
j_gene: TRBJ1-1; len: 15; v_gene: TRBV7-3; CDR3aa: ASSLTGLRRLNTEAF
j_gene: TRBJ2-1; len: 14; v_gene: TRBV29-1; CDR3aa: SVEGHSGVNNNEQF
j_gene: TRBJ2-7; len: 13; v_gene: TRBV7-2; CDR3aa: ASKTSSGGAHEQY
j_gene: TRBJ2-1; len: 11; v_gene: TRBV20-1; CDR3aa: SALGAGGREQF
j_gene: TRBJ2-2; len: 14; v_gene: TRBV5-4; CDR3aa: ASSPGTLRGTGELF
j_gene: TRBJ2-3; len: 16; v_gene: TRBV11-2; CDR3aa: ASSLGPGQGVSRDTQY